A selection of T cell receptor beta chains follows, all from one sample in a study of immune reconstitution after stem cell transplant in scleroderma. TCRdb re-called the RT-PCR reads with MiXCR, one entry per CDR3 protein. This sample carries 2,000 to 3,000 distinct CDR3 sequences, roughly 10% of them seen once, and the ten largest clones take more than 12%. The sample was gathered before or after autologous hematopoietic stem cell transplantation (not recorded which). All receptors come from a female donor with systemic sclerosis. Both conserved end residues are part of each CDR3. D genes are given only for firm matches. Rows give clone size only sometimes, using once, few, many, or a class for an expanded clone.

TRBV7-8	13	NA	TRBJ2-7	NA	TGTGCCAGCAGCTACCGGATTGCCTACGAGCAGTACTTC	CASSYRIAYEQYF
TRBV6-1	15	NA	TRBJ2-1	few	TGTGCCAGCAGTGAAGAACCGGGGGCCTACAATGAGCAGTTCTTC	CASSEEPGAYNEQFF
TRBV2	15	NA	TRBJ2-2	large	TGTGCCAGCAGTGAACTCTGGGACAACCCCGGGGAGCTGTTTTTT	CASSELWDNPGELFF
TRBV5-1	13	TRBD1	TRBJ2-7	medium-sized	TGCGCCAGCAGCCACTCGACAGGGGTCGAGCAGTACTTC	CASSHSTGVEQYF
TRBV27	14	NA	TRBJ2-7	medium-sized	TGTGCCAGCAGTTTAAGGGCAGAAGCCTACGAGCAGTACTTC	CASSLRAEAYEQYF
TRBV5-1	15	TRBD1	TRBJ1-6	medium-sized	TGCGCCAGCAGCCAATATGGACAGGGACGCTCACCCCTCCACTTT	CASSQYGQGRSPLHF
TRBV5-6	14	TRBD1	TRBJ2-1	medium-sized	TGTGCCAGCAGCAGGACAGGGGAGTACAATGAGCAGTTCTTC	CASSRTGEYNEQFF
TRBV7-8	15	NA	TRBJ1-4	medium-sized	TGTGCCAGCAGCTTGCGGCCCAACATGGGCCAAAAACTGTTTTTT	CASSLRPNMGQKLFF
TRBV3-1	19	NA	TRBJ2-2	medium-sized	TGTGCCAGCAGCCAAATCGAGTTGAAATCGTGGGGTGACACCGGGGAGCTGTTTTTT	CASSQIELKSWGDTGELFF
TRBV7-9	18	NA	TRBJ1-1	large	TGTGCCAGCAGCTTAAAGGGGGAGGTTGTGCCCCTGAACACTGAAGCTTTCTTT	CASSLKGEVVPLNTEAFF
TRBV2	15	NA	TRBJ2-5	medium-sized	TGTGCCAGCCGGAATAACGGGGTGACTCACGAGACCCAGTACTTC	CASRNNGVTHETQYF
TRBV19	15	TRBD1	TRBJ1-1	medium-sized	TGTGCCAGTAGTAGGCCAGGGGACAGCCCGACTGAAGCTTTCTTT	CASSRPGDSPTEAFF
TRBV5-1	14	NA	TRBJ2-3	medium-sized	TGCGCCAGCAGCTTTTCACAGAGGACAGATACGCAGTATTTT	CASSFSQRTDTQYF
TRBV18	12	NA	TRBJ2-5	few	TGTGCCAGCTCACCACCGTGGGGAACCCAGTACTTC	CASSPPWGTQYF
TRBV12-3/TRBV12-4	13	NA	TRBJ1-5	medium-sized	TGTGCCAGCAGTTTAGGTGCGAATCAGCCCCAGCATTTT	CASSLGANQPQHF
TRBV10-1	19	NA	TRBJ2-3	large	TGCGCCAGCAGTGGACGCCTGTCGAACGGGGACACTAGCACAGATACGCAGTATTTT	CASSGRLSNGDTSTDTQYF
TRBV10-3	14	TRBD2	TRBJ2-3	few	TGTGCCATCAGGACGACTAGCGGGGTGGATACGCAGTATTTT	CAIRTTSGVDTQYF